A selection of T cell receptor beta chains follows, all from one sample in a study of blood T cell repertoires in COVID-19. Method: immunoSEQ multiplex PCR; TCRdb's copy keeps in-frame clones and lacks some. The sample includes some 180,000 clones, approximately 85% of them seen just once. Sample: PBMCs or T cells enriched from blood (not recorded which). Every receptor here comes from a man aged 35 to 55 who had recovered from COVID-19. Each CDR3 is given with its conserved first and last residue. The D gene is left open where the match is weak. Clone size is given for some rows only: seen once, a few or many times, or a class if the clone is expanded.

D gene: .
J gene: TRBJ1-6
V gene: TRBV12-3/TRBV12-4
clone size: once
CDR3 protein: CASSVHGVSPLHF
CDR3 DNA: TGTGCCAGCAGTGTCCACGGGGTATCACCCCTCCACTTT

D gene: TRBD1
J gene: TRBJ1-1
V gene: TRBV12-5
clone size: .
CDR3 protein: CASGAGTGGTEAFF
CDR3 DNA: TGTGCTAGTGGTGCAGGGACAGGAGGCACTGAAGCTTTCTTT

D gene: .
J gene: TRBJ1-1
V gene: TRBV4-2
clone size: .
CDR3 protein: CASSPPGDTEAFF
CDR3 DNA: TGTGCCAGCAGCCCCCCAGGGGACACTGAAGCTTTCTTT

D gene: .
J gene: TRBJ2-3
V gene: TRBV3-1/TRBV3-2
clone size: .
CDR3 protein: CASSQDSVGAGRTQYF
CDR3 DNA: TGTGCCAGCAGCCAGGACTCGGTGGGAGCCGGGAGAACGCAGTATTTT

D gene: TRBD1
J gene: TRBJ1-4
V gene: TRBV18
clone size: .
CDR3 protein: CASSPRTGGDEKLFF
CDR3 DNA: TGTGCCAGCTCACCGAGAACAGGGGGCGATGAAAAACTGTTTTTT

D gene: TRBD2
J gene: TRBJ2-2
V gene: TRBV9
clone size: .
CDR3 protein: CASSDHLGGTGELFF
CDR3 DNA: TGTGCCAGCAGCGACCATCTGGGGGGGACCGGGGAGCTGTTTTTT

D gene: .
J gene: TRBJ1-1
V gene: TRBV28
clone size: .
CDR3 protein: CASSGAQGHTEAFF
CDR3 DNA: TGTGCCAGCAGCGGTGCGCAGGGGCACACTGAAGCTTTCTTT

D gene: .
J gene: TRBJ1-6
V gene: TRBV5-4
clone size: .
CDR3 protein: CASSLAFENSPLHF
CDR3 DNA: TGTGCCAGCAGCTTGGCCTTCGAGAATTCACCCCTCCACTTT

D gene: TRBD2
J gene: TRBJ2-7
V gene: TRBV28
clone size: few
CDR3 protein: CASRGTGTSGRLYEQYF
CDR3 DNA: TGTGCCAGCAGGGGGACCGGGACTAGCGGGAGGTTGTACGAGCAGTACTTC

D gene: TRBD1
J gene: TRBJ1-2
V gene: TRBV27
clone size: .
CDR3 protein: CASKSGTGYYGYTF
CDR3 DNA: TGTGCCAGCAAGAGCGGGACAGGGTACTATGGCTACACCTTC